The clone carrying this T cell receptor beta chain was seen only a few times. Antigen: not known. This entry is derived from a study of identical twins. The V end lost 8 bases, the J end lost 0 bases, and 11 bases lay between the germline ends. CDR1 LGHDT and CDR2 YNNKEL come from the germline V gene (reference sequence). This CDR3 contains 14 residues. Study-level points and caveats: Twins shared out-of-frame alpha sequences with excess low generation probability. The degree of excess twin sharing was weaker in beta out-of-frame sequences.

A universal primer site was created by template switching, with the cDNA bearing unique molecular identifiers. TCRdb re-called the 5' RACE reads through MiXCR, storing one row per CDR3 protein. Among roughly 240,000 distinct CDR3 sequences listed, roughly 7% were seen once. This same sample was also part of a study on yellow fever vaccine responses in identical twins.

Sequencing was performed on memory (CD45RO+) T cells sorted from blood. This chain joins TRBV3-1 and TRBJ2-1; D not certain. The sequence was obtained from a woman in her late teens or twenties in good health. CDR3 bases: TGTGCCAGCTCTCGGTGGAGCTCCTACAATGAGCAGTTCTTC. It is translated as CASSRWSSYNEQFF.